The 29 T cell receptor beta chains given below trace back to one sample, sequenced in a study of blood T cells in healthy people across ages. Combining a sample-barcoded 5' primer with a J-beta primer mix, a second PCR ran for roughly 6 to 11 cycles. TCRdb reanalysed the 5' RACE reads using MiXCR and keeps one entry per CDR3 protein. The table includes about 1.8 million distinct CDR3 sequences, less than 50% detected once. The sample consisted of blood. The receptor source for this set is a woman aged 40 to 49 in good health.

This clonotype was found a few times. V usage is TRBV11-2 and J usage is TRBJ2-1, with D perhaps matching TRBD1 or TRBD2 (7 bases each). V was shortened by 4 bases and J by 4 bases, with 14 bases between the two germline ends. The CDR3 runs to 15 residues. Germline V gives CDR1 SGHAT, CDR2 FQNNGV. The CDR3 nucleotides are TGTGCCAGCAGCTCCCTCAGGGGGGGTTACAATGAGCAGTTCTTC. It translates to CASSSLRGGYNEQFF.

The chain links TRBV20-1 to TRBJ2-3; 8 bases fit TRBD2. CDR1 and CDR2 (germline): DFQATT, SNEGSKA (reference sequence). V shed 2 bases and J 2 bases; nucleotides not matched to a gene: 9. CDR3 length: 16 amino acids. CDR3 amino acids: CSARPAGRGATDTQYF. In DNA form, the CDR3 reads TGCAGTGCTAGACCCGCCGGGAGGGGTGCCACAGATACGCAGTATTTT.

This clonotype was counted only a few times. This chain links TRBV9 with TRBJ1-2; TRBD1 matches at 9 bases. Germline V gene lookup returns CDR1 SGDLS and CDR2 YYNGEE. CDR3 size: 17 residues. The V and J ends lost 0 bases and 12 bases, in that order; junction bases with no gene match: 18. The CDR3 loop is CASSVEPIRDRAFRDTF. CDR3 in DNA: TGTGCCAGCAGCGTAGAGCCCATCCGGGACAGGGCATTTCGCGACACCTTC. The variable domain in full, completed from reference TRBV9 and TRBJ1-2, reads DSGVTQTPKHLITATGQRVTLRCSPRSGDLSVYWYQQSLDQGLQFLIQYYNGEERAKGNILERFSAQQFPDLHSELNLSSLELGDSALYFCASSVEPIRDRAFRDTFGSGTRLTVV.

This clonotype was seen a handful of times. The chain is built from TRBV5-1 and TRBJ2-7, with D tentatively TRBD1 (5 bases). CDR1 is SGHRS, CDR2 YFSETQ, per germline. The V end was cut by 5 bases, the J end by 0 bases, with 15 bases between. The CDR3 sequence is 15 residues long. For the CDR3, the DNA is TGCGCCAGCAGATCTTCGGCAGGGCTCTCCTACGAGCAGTACTTC. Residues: CASRSSAGLSYEQYF.

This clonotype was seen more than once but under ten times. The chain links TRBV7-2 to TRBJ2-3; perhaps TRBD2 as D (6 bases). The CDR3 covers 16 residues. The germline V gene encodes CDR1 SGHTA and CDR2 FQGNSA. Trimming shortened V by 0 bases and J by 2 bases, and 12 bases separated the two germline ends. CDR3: CASSLASGGTTDTQYF. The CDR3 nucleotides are TGTGCCAGCAGCTTAGCTAGCGGCGGCACCACAGATACGCAGTATTTT.

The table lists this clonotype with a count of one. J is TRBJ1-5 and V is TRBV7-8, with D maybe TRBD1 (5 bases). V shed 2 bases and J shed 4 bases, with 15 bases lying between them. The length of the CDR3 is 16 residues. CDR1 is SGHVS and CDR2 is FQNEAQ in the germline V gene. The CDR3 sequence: CASSLRRAGTNQPQHF. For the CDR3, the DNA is TGTGCCAGCAGCTTACGTCGTGCAGGGACGAATCAGCCCCAGCATTTT. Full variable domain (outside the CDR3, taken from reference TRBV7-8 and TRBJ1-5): GAGVSQSPRYKVAKRGQDVALRCDPISGHVSLFWYQQALGQGPEFLTYFQNEAQLDKSGLPSDRFFAERPEGSVSTLKIQRTQQEDSAVYLCASSLRRAGTNQPQHFGDGTRLSIL.

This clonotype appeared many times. In DNA, the CDR3 is TGTGCCAGCAGCGTCACAACAGGGGGCGCACTTAATGAGCAGTTCTTC. Encoded protein: CASSVTTGGALNEQFF. J is TRBJ2-1 and V is TRBV7-2; TRBD1 matches 9 bases. The length of the CDR3 is 16 residues. Looked up from germline, CDR1 is SGHTA and CDR2 is FQGNSA. V lost 5 bases to trimming and J lost 7 bases; unmatched junction nucleotides: 12.

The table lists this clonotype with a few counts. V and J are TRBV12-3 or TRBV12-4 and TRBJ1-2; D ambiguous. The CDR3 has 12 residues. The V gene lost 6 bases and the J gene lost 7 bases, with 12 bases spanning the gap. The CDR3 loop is CASRFPLGGYTF. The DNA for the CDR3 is TGTGCCAGCAGATTCCCCCTGGGTGGCTACACCTTC.

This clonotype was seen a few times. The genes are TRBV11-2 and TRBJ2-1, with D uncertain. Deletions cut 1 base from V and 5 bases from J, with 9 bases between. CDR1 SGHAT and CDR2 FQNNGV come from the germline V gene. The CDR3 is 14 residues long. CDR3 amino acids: CASSLVAIDNEQFF. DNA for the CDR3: TGTGCCAGCAGCTTAGTCGCGATTGACAATGAGCAGTTCTTC.

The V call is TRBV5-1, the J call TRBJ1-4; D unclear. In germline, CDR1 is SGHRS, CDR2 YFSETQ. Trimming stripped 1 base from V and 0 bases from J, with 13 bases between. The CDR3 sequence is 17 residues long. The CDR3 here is CASSLRNPGATNEKLFF. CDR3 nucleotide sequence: TGCGCCAGCAGCTTGCGGAACCCGGGTGCAACTAATGAAAAACTGTTTTTT.

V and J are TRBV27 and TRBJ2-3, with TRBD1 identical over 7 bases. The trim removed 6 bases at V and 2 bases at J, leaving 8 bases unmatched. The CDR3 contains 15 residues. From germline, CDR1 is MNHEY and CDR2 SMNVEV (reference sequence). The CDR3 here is CASSRDRVNTDTQYF. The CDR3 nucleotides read TGTGCCAGCAGCCGCGACAGGGTTAACACAGATACGCAGTATTTT.

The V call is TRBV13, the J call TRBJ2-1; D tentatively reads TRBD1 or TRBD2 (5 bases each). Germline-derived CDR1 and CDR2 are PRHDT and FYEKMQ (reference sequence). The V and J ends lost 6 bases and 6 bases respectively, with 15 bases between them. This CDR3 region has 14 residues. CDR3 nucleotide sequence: TGTGCCAGCAGATCCGGGACCCGCGCCAATGAGCAGTTCTTC. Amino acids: CASRSGTRANEQFF.

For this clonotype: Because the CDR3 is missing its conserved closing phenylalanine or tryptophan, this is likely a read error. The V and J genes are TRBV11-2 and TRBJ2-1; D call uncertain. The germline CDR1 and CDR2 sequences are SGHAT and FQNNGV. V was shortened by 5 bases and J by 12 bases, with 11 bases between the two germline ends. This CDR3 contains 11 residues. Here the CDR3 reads CASSPSDGQFS. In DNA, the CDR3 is TGTGCCAGCAGCCCGTCAGATGGGCAGTTCTCC.

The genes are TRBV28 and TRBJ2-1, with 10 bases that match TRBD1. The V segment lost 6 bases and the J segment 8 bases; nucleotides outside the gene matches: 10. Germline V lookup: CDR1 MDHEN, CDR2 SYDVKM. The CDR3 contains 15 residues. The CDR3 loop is CASSTPGTGEYEQFF. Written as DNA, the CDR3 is TGTGCCAGCAGCACCCCCGGGACAGGGGAATATGAGCAGTTCTTC.

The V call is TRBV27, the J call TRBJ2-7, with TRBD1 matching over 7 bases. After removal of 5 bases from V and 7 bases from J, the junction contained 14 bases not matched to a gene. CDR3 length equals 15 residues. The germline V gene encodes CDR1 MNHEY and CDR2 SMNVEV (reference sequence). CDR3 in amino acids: CASSHTGAAVGEQYF. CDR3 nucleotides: TGTGCCAGCAGTCATACAGGGGCCGCGGTGGGGGAGCAGTACTTC.

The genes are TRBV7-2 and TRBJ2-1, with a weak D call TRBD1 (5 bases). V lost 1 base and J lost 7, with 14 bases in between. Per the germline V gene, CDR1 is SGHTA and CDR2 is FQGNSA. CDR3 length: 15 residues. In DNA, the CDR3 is TGTGCCAGCAGCTTAGTCAGGGTACAACGGAATGAGCAGTTCTTC. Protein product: CASSLVRVQRNEQFF.

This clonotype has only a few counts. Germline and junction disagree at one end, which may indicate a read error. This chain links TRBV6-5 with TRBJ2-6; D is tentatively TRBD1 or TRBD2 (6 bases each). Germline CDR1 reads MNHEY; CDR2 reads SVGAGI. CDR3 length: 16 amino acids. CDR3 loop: CASSYGGGSGANVPTF. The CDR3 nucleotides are TGTGCCAGCAGTTACGGAGGGGGTTCTGGGGCCAACGTCCCGACTTTC.

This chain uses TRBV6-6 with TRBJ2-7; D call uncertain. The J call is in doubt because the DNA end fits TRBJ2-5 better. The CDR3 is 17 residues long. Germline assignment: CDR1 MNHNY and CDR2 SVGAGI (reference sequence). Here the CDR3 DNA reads TGTGCCAGCAGGGCGAATCCATACAGAGGCACGGGAGAGACCCAGTACTTC. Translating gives CASRANPYRGTGETQYF.

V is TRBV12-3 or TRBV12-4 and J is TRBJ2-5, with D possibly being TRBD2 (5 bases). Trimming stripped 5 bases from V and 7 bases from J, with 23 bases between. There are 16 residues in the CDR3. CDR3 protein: CASSQSPAGVVGTQYF. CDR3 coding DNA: TGTGCCAGCAGTCAGAGCCCGGCGGGCGTCGTGGGGACCCAGTACTTC.

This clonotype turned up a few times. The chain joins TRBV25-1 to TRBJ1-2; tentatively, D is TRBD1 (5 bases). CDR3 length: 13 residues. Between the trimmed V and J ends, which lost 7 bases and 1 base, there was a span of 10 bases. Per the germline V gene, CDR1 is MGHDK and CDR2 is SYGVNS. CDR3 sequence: CASTGLGNYGYTF. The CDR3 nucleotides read TGTGCCAGCACAGGGCTGGGTAACTATGGCTACACCTTC.

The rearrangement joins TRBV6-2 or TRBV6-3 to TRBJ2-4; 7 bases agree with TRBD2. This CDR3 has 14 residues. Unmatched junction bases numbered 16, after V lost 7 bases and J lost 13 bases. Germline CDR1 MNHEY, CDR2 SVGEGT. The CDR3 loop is CASTDPGGSYGQYF. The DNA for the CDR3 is TGTGCCAGCACCGACCCGGGGGGATCCTACGGGCAGTACTTC.

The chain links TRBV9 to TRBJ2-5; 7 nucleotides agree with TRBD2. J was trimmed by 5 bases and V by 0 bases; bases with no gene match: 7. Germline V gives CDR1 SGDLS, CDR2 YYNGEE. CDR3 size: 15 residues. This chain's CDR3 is CASSVEGRVVETQYF. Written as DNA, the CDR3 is TGTGCCAGCAGCGTAGAAGGGAGGGTGGTGGAGACCCAGTACTTC.

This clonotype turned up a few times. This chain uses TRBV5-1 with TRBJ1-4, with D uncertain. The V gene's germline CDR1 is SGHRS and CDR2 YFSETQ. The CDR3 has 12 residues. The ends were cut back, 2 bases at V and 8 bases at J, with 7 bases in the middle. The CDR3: CASSLDSEKLFF. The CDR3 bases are TGCGCCAGCAGCTTAGATTCCGAAAAACTGTTTTTT. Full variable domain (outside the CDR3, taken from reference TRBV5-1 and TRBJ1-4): KAGVTQTPRYLIKTRGQQVTLSCSPISGHRSVSWYQQTPGQGLQFLFEYFSETQRNKGNFPGRFSGRQFSNSRSEMNVSTLELGDSALYLCASSLDSEKLFFGSGTQLSVL.

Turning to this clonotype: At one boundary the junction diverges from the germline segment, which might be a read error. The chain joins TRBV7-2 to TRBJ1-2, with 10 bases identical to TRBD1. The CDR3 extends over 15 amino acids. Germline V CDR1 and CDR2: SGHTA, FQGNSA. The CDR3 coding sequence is TGTGTCAGCAGTCGATCGACAGGGGGCTTCTATGGCTACACCTTC. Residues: CVSSRSTGGFYGYTF.

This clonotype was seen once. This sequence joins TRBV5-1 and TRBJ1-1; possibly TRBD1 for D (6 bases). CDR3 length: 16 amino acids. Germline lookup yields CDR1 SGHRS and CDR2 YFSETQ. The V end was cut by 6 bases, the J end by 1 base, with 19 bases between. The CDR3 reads CASKDIQGIRNTEAFF. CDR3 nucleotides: TGCGCCAGCAAAGACATACAGGGAATCAGGAACACTGAAGCTTTCTTT.

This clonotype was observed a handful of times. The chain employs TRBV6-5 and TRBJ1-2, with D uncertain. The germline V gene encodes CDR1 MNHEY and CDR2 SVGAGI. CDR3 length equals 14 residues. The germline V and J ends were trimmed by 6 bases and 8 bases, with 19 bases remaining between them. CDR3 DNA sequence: TGTGCCAGCAGGGATCAGACCCTGAGTCAGGGCTACACCTTC. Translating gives CASRDQTLSQGYTF.

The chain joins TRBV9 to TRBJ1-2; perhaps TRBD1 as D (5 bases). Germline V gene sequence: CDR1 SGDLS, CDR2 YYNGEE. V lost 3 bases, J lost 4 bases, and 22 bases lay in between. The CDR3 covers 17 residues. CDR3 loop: CASSAPLSPGRSYGYTF. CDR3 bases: TGTGCCAGCAGCGCGCCCCTATCACCGGGACGGTCCTATGGCTACACCTTC.

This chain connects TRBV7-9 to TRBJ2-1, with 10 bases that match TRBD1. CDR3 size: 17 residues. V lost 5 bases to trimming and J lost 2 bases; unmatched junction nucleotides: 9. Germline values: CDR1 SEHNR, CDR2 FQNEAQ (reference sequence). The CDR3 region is CASSASPGQGAYNEQFF. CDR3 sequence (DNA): TGTGCCAGCAGCGCCAGCCCCGGACAGGGGGCCTACAATGAGCAGTTCTTC.

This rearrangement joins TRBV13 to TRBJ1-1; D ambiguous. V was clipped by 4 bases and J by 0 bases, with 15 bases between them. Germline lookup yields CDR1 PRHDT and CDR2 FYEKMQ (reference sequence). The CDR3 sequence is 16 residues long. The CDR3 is CASSSGSIFMNTEAFF. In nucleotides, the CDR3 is TGTGCCAGCAGCTCAGGATCCATATTTATGAACACTGAAGCTTTCTTT.